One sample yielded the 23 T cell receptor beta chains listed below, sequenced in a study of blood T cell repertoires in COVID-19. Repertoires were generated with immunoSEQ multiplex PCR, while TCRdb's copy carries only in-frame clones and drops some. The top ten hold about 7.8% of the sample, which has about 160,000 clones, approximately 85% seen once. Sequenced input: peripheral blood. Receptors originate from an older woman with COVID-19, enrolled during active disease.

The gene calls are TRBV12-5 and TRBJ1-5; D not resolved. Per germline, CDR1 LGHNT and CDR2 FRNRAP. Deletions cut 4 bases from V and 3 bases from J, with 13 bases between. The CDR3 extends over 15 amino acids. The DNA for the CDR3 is TGTGCTAGTGGTTGGGCGCCGGGATACAATCAGCCCCAGCATTTT. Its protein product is CASGWAPGYNQPQHF.

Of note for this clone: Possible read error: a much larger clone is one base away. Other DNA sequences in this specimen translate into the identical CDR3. The CDR3 nucleotides read TGCGCCCGCAGCCGGGGGAGGGGGTTGAACACTGAAGCTTTCTTT. Protein sequence: CARSRGRGLNTEAFF. The V gene is TRBV5-1, the J gene TRBJ1-1; D may be TRBD1 (6 bases). The germline V gene has CDR1 SGHRS and CDR2 YFSETQ. The CDR3 extends over 15 amino acids.

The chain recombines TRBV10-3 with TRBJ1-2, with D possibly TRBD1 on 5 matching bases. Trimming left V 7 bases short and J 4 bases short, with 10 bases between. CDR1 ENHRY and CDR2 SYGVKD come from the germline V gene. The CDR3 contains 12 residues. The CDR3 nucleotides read TGTGCCATCACGCCAGGGCCCTATGGCTACACCTTC. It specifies CAITPGPYGYTF.

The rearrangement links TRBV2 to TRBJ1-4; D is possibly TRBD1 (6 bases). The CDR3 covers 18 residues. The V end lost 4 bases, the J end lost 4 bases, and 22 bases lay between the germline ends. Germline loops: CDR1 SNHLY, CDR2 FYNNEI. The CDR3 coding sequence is TGTGCCAGCAGTGTTGGACAGCTAAGTAGGACGGGTAATGAAAAACTGTTTTTT. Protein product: CASSVGQLSRTGNEKLFF.

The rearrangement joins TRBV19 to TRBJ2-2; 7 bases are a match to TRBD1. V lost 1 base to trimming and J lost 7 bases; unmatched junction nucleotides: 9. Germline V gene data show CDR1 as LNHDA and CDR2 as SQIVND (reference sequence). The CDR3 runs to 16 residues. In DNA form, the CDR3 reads TGTGCCAGTAGTATAGTCATAGGGGGACAGAACGGGGAGCTGTTTTTT. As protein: CASSIVIGGQNGELFF.

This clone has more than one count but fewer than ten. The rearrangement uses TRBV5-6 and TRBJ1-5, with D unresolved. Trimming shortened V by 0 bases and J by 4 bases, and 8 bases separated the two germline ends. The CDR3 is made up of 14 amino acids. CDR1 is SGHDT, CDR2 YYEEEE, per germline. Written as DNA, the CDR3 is TGTGCCAGCAGCTTGGGGCAGAAGAATCAGCCCCAGCATTTT. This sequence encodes CASSLGQKNQPQHF.

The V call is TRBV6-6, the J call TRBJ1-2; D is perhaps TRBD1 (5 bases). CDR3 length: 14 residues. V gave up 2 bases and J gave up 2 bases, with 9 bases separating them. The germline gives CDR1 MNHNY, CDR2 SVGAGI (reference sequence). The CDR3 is CASSYGTGNYGYTF. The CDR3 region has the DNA TGTGCCAGCAGTTACGGGACTGGGAACTATGGCTACACCTTC.

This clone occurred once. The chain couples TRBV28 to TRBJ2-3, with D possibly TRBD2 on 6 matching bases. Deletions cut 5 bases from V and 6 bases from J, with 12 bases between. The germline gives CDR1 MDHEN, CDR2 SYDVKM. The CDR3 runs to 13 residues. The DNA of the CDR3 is TGTGCCAGCAGTGGTCCGGGGAGGGATACGCAGTATTTT. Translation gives CASSGPGRDTQYF.

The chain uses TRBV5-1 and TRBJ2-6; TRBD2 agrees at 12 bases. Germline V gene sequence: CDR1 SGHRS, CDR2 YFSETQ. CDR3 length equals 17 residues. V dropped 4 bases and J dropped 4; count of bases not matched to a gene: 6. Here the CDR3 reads CASSMTSGSQGANVLTF. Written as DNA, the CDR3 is TGCGCCAGCAGCATGACTAGCGGGAGTCAAGGGGCCAACGTCCTGACTTTC.

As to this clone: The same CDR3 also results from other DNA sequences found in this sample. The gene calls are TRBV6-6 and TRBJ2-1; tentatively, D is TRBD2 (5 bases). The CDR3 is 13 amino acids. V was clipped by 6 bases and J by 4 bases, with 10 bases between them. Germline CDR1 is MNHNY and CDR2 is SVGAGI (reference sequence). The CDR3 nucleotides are TGTGCCAGCAGCCGGAGCGGTTACAATGAGCAGTTCTTC. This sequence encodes CASSRSGYNEQFF.

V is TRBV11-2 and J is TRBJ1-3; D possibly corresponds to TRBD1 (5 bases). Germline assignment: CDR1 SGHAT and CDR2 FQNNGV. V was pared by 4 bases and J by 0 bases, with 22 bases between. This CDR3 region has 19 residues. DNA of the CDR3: TGTGCCAGCAGCTCGACCAGCCGGGGCGGGAGTTACTCTGGAAACACCATATATTTT. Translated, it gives CASSSTSRGGSYSGNTIYF.

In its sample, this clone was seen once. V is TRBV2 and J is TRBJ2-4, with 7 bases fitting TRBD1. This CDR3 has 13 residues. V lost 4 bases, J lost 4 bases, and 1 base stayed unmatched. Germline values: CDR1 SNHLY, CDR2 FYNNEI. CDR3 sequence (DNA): TGTGCCAGCAGTGTACAGGGGAAAAACATTCAGTACTTC. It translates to CASSVQGKNIQYF.

The CDR3 DNA follows: TGTGCCAGCAGGCCCCAGGCCAGCGGGGGCCGAGGGTTCTTC. Its translation: CASRPQASGGRGFF. V gene TRBV7-2 combines with J gene TRBJ2-1, with 8 bases matching TRBD2. CDR1 is SGHTA, CDR2 FQGNSA, per germline. The CDR3 is made up of 14 amino acids. With V trimmed by 6 bases and J by 15 bases, 16 bases remained unmatched.

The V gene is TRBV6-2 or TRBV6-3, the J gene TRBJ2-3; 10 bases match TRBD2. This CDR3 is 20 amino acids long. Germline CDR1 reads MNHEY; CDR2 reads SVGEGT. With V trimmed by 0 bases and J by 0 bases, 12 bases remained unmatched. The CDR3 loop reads CASSYSRTSGSIQSTDTQYF. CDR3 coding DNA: TGTGCCAGCAGTTACTCCCGGACTAGCGGAAGTATTCAAAGCACAGATACGCAGTATTTT.

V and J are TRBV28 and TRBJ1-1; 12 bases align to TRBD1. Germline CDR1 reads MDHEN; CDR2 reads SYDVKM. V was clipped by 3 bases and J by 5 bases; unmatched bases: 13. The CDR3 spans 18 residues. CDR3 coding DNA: TGTGCCAGCAGTTTTCCCGGCACCTGGGACAGGGGGCGTACTGAAGCTTTCTTT. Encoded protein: CASSFPGTWDRGRTEAFF.

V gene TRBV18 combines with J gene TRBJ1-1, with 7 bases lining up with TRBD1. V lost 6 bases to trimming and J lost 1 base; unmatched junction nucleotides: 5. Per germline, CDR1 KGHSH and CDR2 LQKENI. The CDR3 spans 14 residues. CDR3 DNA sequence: TGTGCCAGCTCCCAAGGACAGGAGAACACTGAAGCTTTCTTT. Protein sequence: CASSQGQENTEAFF.

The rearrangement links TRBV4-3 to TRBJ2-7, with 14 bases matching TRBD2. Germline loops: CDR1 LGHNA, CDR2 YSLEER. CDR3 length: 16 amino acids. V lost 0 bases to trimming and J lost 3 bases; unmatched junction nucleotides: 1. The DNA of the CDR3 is TGCGCCAGCAGCCAAGATGGGACTAGCGGGGGCTACGAGCAGTACTTC. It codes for CASSQDGTSGGYEQYF.

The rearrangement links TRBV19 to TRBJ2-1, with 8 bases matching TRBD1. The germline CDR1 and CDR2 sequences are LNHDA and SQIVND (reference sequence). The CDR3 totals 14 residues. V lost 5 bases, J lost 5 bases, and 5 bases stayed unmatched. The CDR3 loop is CASSVHRGDNEQFF. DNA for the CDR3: TGTGCCAGTAGTGTCCACAGGGGGGACAATGAGCAGTTCTTC.

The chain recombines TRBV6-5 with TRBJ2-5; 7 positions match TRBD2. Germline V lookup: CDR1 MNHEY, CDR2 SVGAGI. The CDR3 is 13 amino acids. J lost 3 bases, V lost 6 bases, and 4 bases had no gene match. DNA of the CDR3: TGTGCCAGCAGGTCTAGCGGAGAAGAGACCCAGTACTTC. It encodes CASRSSGEETQYF.

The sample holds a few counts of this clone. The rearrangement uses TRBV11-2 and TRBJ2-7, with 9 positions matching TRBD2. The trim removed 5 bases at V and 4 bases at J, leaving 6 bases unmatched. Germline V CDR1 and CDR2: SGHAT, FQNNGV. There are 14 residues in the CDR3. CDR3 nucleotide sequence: TGTGCCAGCAGCCCTAGCGGGATCTTTTACGAGCAGTACTTC. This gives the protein CASSPSGIFYEQYF.

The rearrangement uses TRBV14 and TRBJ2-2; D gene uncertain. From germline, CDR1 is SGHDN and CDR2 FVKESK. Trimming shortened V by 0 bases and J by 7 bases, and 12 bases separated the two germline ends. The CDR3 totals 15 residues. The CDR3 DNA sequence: TGTGCCAGCAGCCAAGAATCCGCCTTGAGCGGGGAGCTGTTTTTT. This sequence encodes CASSQESALSGELFF.

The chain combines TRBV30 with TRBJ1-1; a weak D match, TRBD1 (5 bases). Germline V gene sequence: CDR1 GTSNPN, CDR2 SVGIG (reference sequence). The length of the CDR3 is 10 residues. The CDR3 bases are TGTGCGCAGGGAGGTACTGAAGCTTTCTTT. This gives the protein CAQGGTEAFF.

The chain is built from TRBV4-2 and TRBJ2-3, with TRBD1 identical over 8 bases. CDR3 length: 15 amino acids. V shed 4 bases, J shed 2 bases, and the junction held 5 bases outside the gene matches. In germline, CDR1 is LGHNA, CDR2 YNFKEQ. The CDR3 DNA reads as TGTGCCAGCAGCCCGGGACAGGCAGACACAGATACGCAGTATTTT. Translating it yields CASSPGQADTDTQYF.